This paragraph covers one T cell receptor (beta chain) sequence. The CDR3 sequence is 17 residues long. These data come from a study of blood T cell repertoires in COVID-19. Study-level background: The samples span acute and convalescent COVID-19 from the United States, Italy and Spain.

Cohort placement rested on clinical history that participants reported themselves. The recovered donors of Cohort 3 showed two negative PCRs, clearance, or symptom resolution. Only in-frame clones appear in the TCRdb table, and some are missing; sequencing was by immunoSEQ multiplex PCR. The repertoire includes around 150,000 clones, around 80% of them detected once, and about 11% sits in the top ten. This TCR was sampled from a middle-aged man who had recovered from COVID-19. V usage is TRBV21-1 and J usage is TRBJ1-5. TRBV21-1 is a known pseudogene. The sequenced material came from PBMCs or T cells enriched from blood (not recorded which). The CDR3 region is CASSKGGGGEVNQPQHF. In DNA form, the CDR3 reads TGTGCCAGCAGCAAAGGTGGGGGGGGCGAGGTCAATCAGCCCCAGCATTTT.